This T cell receptor beta chain was recorded in a study of blood T cell repertoires in COVID-19. Overall study: Specimens from acute and convalescent COVID-19 originated in the United States, Italy and Spain. From T cells, B-cell-depleted T cells, or PBMCs came the material, which was cDNA or gDNA.

This clone has only one observation. As originally analysed: For nucleated cells, counts were estimated from reference gene primer amplification. Clones were sequenced by immunoSEQ multiplex PCR, and TCRdb holds only the in-frame ones, with some missing. The V and J calls and clone size come from that table; D and trimming were worked out from the DNA. The sample includes approximately 110,000 clones, approximately 62% of them seen just once. CDR1 SNHLY and CDR2 FYNNEI come from the germline V gene. Trimming removed 4 bases from V and 7 bases from J, with 8 bases in between. The CDR3 sequence is 11 residues long.

This receptor was obtained from an elderly man with acute or convalescent COVID-19. The sample consisted of peripheral blood. This chain joins TRBV2 and TRBJ2-7; D is possibly TRBD2 (5 bases). The CDR3 coding sequence is TGTGCCAGCAGTGCACGCGGGGAGCAGTACTTC. This encodes CASSARGEQYF.